Presented here are 20 T cell receptor beta chains from one specimen sequenced in a study of T cell repertoires in cytomegalovirus infection. These receptors are not linked to any known antigen. Via MiXCR, TCRdb re-called the reads, giving one row per CDR3 protein. The profile shows roughly 200,000 distinct CDR3 sequences, 35% to 45% of them singletons. The sample was CD8+ T cells from cultured PBMCs, taken from culture after CMV antigen stimulation. Receptors originate from a human donor in good health (CMV status not recorded). Some clones in this sample may be carry-over from other donors' samples.

This clonotype was seen just once. The rearrangement links TRBV2 to TRBJ1-1; no reliable D call. V was clipped by 10 bases and J by 5 bases, with 11 bases between them. The CDR3 is made up of 11 amino acids. Germline V gene sequence: CDR1 SNHLY, CDR2 FYNNEI. The CDR3 region is CANRYPTEAFF. CDR3 sequence (DNA): TGTGCCAACCGGTATCCGACTGAAGCTTTCTTT.

This clonotype was seen a handful of times. The V and J genes are TRBV9 and TRBJ2-5, with D possibly TRBD2 on 6 matching bases. Germline V gives CDR1 SGDLS, CDR2 YYNGEE. CDR3 length equals 16 residues. Between the trimmed V and J ends, which lost 4 bases and 2 bases, there was a span of 18 bases. The CDR3 spells CASSPGTEQLQETQYF. The CDR3 nucleotides are TGTGCCAGCAGCCCGGGGACTGAGCAACTACAAGAGACCCAGTACTTC. Variable domain in full (rest from reference TRBV9 and TRBJ2-5): DSGVTQTPKHLITATGQRVTLRCSPRSGDLSVYWYQQSLDQGLQFLIQYYNGEERAKGNILERFSAQQFPDLHSELNLSSLELGDSALYFCASSPGTEQLQETQYFGPGTRLLVL.

At least ten counts were recorded for this clonotype. The chain carries TRBV7-2 and TRBJ2-3; TRBD2 agrees at 9 bases. The CDR3 has 17 amino acids. The V gene's germline CDR1 is SGHTA and CDR2 FQGNSA. Trimming took 4 bases from V and 4 from J; bases not matched to a gene: 12. This CDR3 reads CASSSTGTSWIPDTQYF. DNA of the CDR3: TGTGCCAGCAGCTCCACGGGGACTAGCTGGATCCCAGATACGCAGTATTTT.

This sequence joins TRBV6-1 and TRBJ1-2, with 7 bases that match TRBD1. CDR1 is MNHNS and CDR2 is SASEGT in the germline V gene. This CDR3 is 16 amino acids long. V was pared by 0 bases and J by 5 bases, with 9 bases of the junction left unmatched. CDR3 in DNA: TGTGCCAGCAGTGAAGCGGGACAGATACTGATGTATGGCTACACCTTC. Amino acid sequence: CASSEAGQILMYGYTF.

The gene calls are TRBV28 and TRBJ2-2, with a possible D match to TRBD2 (5 bases). Trimming shortened V by 10 bases and J by 7 bases, and 16 bases separated the two germline ends. The CDR3 is made up of 13 amino acids. The germline V gene has CDR1 MDHEN and CDR2 SYDVKM. CDR3 amino acids: CANTSGLGGELFF. The CDR3 DNA reads as TGTGCCAACACCTCGGGATTAGGCGGGGAGCTGTTTTTT.

DNA of the CDR3: TGTGCCAGCAGCTTCCCCCTGACAGGGGCTAACGCTGAAGCTTTCTTT. Residues: CASSFPLTGANAEAFF. The chain employs TRBV11-2 and TRBJ1-1; 8 bases align to TRBD1. There are 16 residues in the CDR3. Trimming took 3 bases from V and 6 from J; bases not matched to a gene: 12. The germline CDR1 and CDR2 sequences are SGHAT and FQNNGV.

The V gene is TRBV27, the J gene TRBJ2-7; D possibly matches TRBD1 or TRBD2 (5 bases each). This CDR3 comprises 15 residues. Germline CDR1 MNHEY, CDR2 SMNVEV (reference sequence). V lost 8 bases and J 3 bases, leaving 20 bases between the germline ends. CDR3 residues: CASRPRGPGGYEQYF. CDR3 bases: TGTGCCAGCCGTCCGAGGGGTCCGGGCGGCTACGAGCAGTACTTC.

The chain joins TRBV6-2 or TRBV6-3 to TRBJ2-5; D is tentatively TRBD1 or TRBD2 (5 bases each). CDR1 MNHEY and CDR2 SVGEGT come from the germline V gene. Trimming removed 8 bases from V and 1 base from J, with 17 bases in between. The CDR3 contains 15 residues. The CDR3 protein is CASGGRARRQETQYF. CDR3 sequence (DNA): TGTGCCAGCGGGGGACGGGCGCGTCGCCAAGAGACCCAGTACTTC.

The chain has TRBV7-2 and TRBJ1-2; D perhaps matches TRBD1 (5 bases). Between the trimmed V and J ends, which lost 3 bases and 2 bases, there was a span of 10 bases. The V gene's germline CDR1 is SGHTA and CDR2 FQGNSA. This CDR3 region has 14 residues. This chain's CDR3 is CASSFFRDNYGYTF. CDR3 nucleotide sequence: TGTGCCAGCAGCTTCTTCAGGGACAACTATGGCTACACCTTC.

This chain uses TRBV7-2 with TRBJ1-1; D is unclear. Trimming shortened V by 1 base and J by 8 bases, and 14 bases separated the two germline ends. CDR1 is SGHTA, CDR2 FQGNSA, per germline. This CDR3 contains 14 residues. The DNA of the CDR3 is TGTGCCAGCAGCTTAGGGAGGTATATAAACGAAGCTTTCTTT. This translates into CASSLGRYINEAFF.

This clonotype has at least ten counts. This chain connects TRBV6-1 to TRBJ1-5; D possibly corresponds to TRBD1 (6 bases). Germline V gene data show CDR1 as MNHNS and CDR2 as SASEGT. CDR3 length equals 14 residues. V was cut by 7 bases and J by 6 bases, with 16 bases left in between. The CDR3: CASKSTGWGQPQHF. The CDR3 DNA follows: TGTGCCAGCAAGTCGACAGGCTGGGGTCAGCCCCAGCATTTT.

This clonotype was picked up a small number of times. The chain uses TRBV19 and TRBJ2-1; D is unresolved. The length of the CDR3 is 14 residues. Germline CDR1 reads LNHDA; CDR2 reads SQIVND (reference sequence). V was pared by 3 bases and J by 7 bases, with 13 bases between. The CDR3 nucleotides are TGTGCCAGTAGTATTATCCTAGAAGGGAATGAGCAGTTCTTC. Its protein is CASSIILEGNEQFF.

The chain joins TRBV7-2 to TRBJ2-1; D remains ambiguous. Trimming left V 6 bases short and J 5 bases short, with 11 bases between. Germline assignment: CDR1 SGHTA and CDR2 FQGNSA. CDR3 length equals 13 residues. Written as DNA, the CDR3 is TGTGCCAGCAGGAGTGGGCGGCACAATGAGCAGTTCTTC. Residues: CASRSGRHNEQFF.

The V call is TRBV11-2, the J call TRBJ2-1, with 14 bases identical to TRBD2. CDR1 SGHAT and CDR2 FQNNGV come from the germline V gene. The CDR3 length is 21 residues. The V segment lost 5 bases and the J segment 1 base; nucleotides outside the gene matches: 16. The CDR3 loop is CASSAGGRLAGGPGSYNEQFF. In DNA, the CDR3 is TGTGCCAGCAGCGCAGGGGGTAGACTAGCGGGAGGGCCTGGGTCCTACAATGAGCAGTTCTTC.

The chain employs TRBV7-4 and TRBJ2-1; perhaps D is TRBD1 or TRBD2 (5 bases each). Trimming took off 5 bases at V and 0 bases at J, with 14 bases between the two ends. The CDR3 sequence is 16 residues long. Germline V lookup: CDR1 SGHVT, CDR2 SQSDAQ. The CDR3 nucleotides are TGTGCCAGCAGCGGGGGAATCGGCGGCTCCTACAATGAGCAGTTCTTC. The encoded protein is CASSGGIGGSYNEQFF.

This clonotype was seen a few times. This rearrangement joins TRBV7-3 to TRBJ2-1; 10 bases align to TRBD2. Looked up from germline, CDR1 is SGHTA and CDR2 is FQGTGA. The CDR3 contains 15 residues. J gave up 7 bases and V 0 bases, and 3 bases lay outside the gene matches. Here the CDR3 reads CASSLTLAGVNEQFF. The CDR3 coding sequence is TGTGCCAGCAGCTTAACGCTAGCGGGAGTGAATGAGCAGTTCTTC.

This clonotype was observed at least ten times. The chain has TRBV19 and TRBJ2-7; 8 bases agree with TRBD1. This CDR3 has 14 residues. The J segment lost 3 bases and the V segment lost 5 bases, leaving 6 bases of the junction unmatched. In germline, CDR1 is LNHDA, CDR2 SQIVND (reference sequence). The CDR3: CASSFEGQGYEQYF. CDR3 nucleotides: TGTGCCAGTAGTTTCGAAGGACAGGGCTACGAGCAGTACTTC.

This clonotype was detected only a few times. The V call is TRBV7-9, the J call TRBJ2-5; 11 bases agree with TRBD2. Germline lookup yields CDR1 SEHNR and CDR2 FQNEAQ (reference sequence). This CDR3 is built from 19 residues. Germline trimming cut 2 bases from V and 0 bases from J; bases unmatched to any gene: 11. CDR3 sequence (DNA): TGTGCCAGCAGCTTATCTAGCGGGGGGCACCCCACCGACCAAGAGACCCAGTACTTC. This sequence encodes CASSLSSGGHPTDQETQYF.

This chain joins TRBV6-2 or TRBV6-3 and TRBJ2-1, with D uncertain. Trimming took 0 bases from V and 9 from J, leaving 9 bases between them. The CDR3 is 13 residues long. Germline V gene sequence: CDR1 MNHEY, CDR2 SVGEGT. As DNA, the CDR3 is TGTGCCAGCAGTTACTCGATAGAAGGTGAGCAGTTCTTC. Its translation: CASSYSIEGEQFF.

The chain carries TRBV7-2 and TRBJ2-3, with 12 bases matching TRBD2. Germline V CDR1 and CDR2: SGHTA, FQGNSA. The CDR3 covers 18 residues. J lost 5 bases, V lost 2 bases, and 11 bases had no gene match. Here the CDR3 DNA reads TGTGCCAGCAGCTTACCCGCCCTAGCGGGGGGGGCGGGAGATACGCAGTATTTT. It specifies CASSLPALAGGAGDTQYF.